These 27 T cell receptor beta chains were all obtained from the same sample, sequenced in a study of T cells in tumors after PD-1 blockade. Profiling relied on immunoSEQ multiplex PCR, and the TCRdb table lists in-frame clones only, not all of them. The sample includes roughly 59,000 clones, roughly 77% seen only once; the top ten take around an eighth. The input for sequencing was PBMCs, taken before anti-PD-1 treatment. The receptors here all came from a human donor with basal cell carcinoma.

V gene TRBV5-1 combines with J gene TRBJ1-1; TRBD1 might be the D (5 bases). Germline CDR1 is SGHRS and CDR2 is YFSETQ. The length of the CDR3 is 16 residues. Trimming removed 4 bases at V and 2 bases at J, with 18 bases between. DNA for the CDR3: TGCGCCAGCAGCGCAAGAATGGGACGGTCTAACACTGAAGCTTTCTTT. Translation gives CASSARMGRSNTEAFF.

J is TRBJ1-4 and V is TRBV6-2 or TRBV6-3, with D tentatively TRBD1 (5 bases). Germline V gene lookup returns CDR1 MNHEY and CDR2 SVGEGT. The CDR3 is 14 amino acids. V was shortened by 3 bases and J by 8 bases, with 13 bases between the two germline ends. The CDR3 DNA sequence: TGTGCCAGCAGTTATGGGGGGGTAGGCGAAAAACTGTTTTTT. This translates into CASSYGGVGEKLFF.

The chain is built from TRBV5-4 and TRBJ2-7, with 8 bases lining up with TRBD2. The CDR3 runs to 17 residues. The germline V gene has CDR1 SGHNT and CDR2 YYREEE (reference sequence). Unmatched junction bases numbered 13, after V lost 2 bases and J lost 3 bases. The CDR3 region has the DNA TGTGCCAGCAGCTTACGGATGTCAGCGGGGGTGAACTACGAGCAGTACTTC. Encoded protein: CASSLRMSAGVNYEQYF.

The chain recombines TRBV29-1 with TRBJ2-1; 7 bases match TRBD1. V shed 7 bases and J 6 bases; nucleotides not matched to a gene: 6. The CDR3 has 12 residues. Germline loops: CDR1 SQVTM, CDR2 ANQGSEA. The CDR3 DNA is TGCAGCGGACTTACAGGGGTCAATGAGCAGTTCTTC. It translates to CSGLTGVNEQFF.

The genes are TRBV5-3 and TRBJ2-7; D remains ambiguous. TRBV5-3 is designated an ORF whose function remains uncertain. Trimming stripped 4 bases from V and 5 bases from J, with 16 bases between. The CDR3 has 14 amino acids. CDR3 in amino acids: CARSPGPQAHEQYF. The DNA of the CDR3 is TGTGCCAGAAGCCCAGGACCCCAAGCCCACGAGCAGTACTTC.

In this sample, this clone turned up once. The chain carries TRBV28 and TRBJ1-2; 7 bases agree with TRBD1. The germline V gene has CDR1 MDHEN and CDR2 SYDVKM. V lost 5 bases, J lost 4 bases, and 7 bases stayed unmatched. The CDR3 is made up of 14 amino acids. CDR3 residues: CASSQGGDSYGYTF. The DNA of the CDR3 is TGTGCCAGCAGTCAGGGGGGGGACAGCTATGGCTACACCTTC.

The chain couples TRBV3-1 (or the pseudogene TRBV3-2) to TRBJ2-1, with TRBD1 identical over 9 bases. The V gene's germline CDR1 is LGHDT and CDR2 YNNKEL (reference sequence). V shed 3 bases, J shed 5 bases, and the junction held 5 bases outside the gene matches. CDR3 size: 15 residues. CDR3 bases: TGTGCCAGCAGCCAGAGGGACAGGGTAAACAATGAGCAGTTCTTC. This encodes CASSQRDRVNNEQFF.

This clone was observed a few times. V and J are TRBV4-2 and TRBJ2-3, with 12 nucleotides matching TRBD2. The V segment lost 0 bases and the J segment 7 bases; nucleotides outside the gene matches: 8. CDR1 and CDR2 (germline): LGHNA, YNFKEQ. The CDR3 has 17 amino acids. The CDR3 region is CASSQDKASGGANTQYF. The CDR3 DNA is TGTGCCAGCAGCCAAGATAAGGCTAGCGGGGGGGCGAATACGCAGTATTTT.

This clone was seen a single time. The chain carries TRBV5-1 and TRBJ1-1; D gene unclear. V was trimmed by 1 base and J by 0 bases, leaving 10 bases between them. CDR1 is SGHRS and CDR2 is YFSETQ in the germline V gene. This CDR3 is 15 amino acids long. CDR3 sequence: CASSLSPELNTEAFF. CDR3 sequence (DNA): TGCGCCAGCAGCTTGTCCCCAGAGTTGAACACTGAAGCTTTCTTT. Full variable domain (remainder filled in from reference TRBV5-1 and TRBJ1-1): KAGVTQTPRYLIKTRGQQVTLSCSPISGHRSVSWYQQTPGQGLQFLFEYFSETQRNKGNFPGRFSGRQFSNSRSEMNVSTLELGDSALYLCASSLSPELNTEAFFGQGTRLTVV.

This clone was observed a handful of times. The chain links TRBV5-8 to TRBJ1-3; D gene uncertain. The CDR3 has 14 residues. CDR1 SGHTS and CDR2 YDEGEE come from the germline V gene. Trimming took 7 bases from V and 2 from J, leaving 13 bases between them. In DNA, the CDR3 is TGTGCCAGCGAGCGGGTGAGGGCTGGAAACACCATATATTTT. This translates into CASERVRAGNTIYF.

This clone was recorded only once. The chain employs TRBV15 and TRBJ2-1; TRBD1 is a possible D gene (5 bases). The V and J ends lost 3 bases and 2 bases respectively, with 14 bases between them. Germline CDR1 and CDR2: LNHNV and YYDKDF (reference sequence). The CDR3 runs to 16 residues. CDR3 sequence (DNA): TGTGCCACCAGCAGGGACGACAGACCACCCTACAATGAGCAGTTCTTC. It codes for CATSRDDRPPYNEQFF.

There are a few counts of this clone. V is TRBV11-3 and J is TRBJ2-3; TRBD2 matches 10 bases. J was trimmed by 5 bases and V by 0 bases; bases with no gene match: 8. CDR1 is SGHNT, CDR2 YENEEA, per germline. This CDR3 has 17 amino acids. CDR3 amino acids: CASSLDSASGGRDTQYF. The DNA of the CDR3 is TGTGCCAGCAGCTTAGATTCGGCTAGCGGGGGTCGAGATACGCAGTATTTT. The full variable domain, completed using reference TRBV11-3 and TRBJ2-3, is EAGVVQSPRYKIIEKKQPVAFWCNPISGHNTLYWYLQNLGQGPELLIRYENEEAVDDSQLPKDRFSAERLKGVDSTLKIQPAELGDSAVYLCASSLDSASGGRDTQYFGPGTRLTVL.

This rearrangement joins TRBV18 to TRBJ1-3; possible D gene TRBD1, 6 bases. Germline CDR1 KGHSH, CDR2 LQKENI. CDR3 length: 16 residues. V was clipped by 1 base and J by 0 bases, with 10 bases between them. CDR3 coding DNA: TGTGCCAGCTCACCACGGACAGAAAGCTCTGGAAACACCATATATTTT. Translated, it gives CASSPRTESSGNTIYF.

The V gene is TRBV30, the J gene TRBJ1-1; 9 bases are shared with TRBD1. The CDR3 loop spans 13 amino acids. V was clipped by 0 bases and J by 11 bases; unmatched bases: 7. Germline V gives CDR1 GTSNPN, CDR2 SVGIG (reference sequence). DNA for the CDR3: TGTGCCTGGAGTGTACACACAGGGGGCGTGGCTTTCTTT. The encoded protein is CAWSVHTGGVAFF.

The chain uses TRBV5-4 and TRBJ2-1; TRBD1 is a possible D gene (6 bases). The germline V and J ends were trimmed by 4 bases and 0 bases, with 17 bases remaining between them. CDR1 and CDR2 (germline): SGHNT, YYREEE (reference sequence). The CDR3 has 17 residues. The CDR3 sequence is CASSAGLTGSSYNEQFF. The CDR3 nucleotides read TGTGCCAGCAGCGCAGGACTCACAGGGAGCTCCTACAATGAGCAGTTCTTC.

The CDR3 protein is CASSPRDRVVRTEAFF. The CDR3 bases are TGTGCCAGCAGCCCGCGGGACAGGGTGGTGAGAACTGAAGCTTTCTTT. The gene calls are TRBV9 and TRBJ1-1, with TRBD1 matching 9 bases. J lost 5 bases, V lost 4 bases, and 12 bases had no gene match. This CDR3 contains 16 residues. Looked up from germline, CDR1 is SGDLS and CDR2 is YYNGEE.

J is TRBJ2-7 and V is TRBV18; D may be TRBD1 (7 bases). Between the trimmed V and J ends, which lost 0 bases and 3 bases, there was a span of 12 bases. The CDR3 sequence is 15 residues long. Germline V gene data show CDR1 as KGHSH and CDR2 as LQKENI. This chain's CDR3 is CASSPPGRGDYEQYF. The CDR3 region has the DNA TGTGCCAGCTCACCACCGGGCAGGGGGGACTACGAGCAGTACTTC. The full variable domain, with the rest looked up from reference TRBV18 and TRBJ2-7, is NAGVMQNPRHLVRRRGQEARLRCSPMKGHSHVYWYRQLPEEGLKFMVYLQKENIIDESGMPKERFSAEFPKEGPSILRIQQVVRGDSAAYFCASSPPGRGDYEQYFGPGTRLTVT.

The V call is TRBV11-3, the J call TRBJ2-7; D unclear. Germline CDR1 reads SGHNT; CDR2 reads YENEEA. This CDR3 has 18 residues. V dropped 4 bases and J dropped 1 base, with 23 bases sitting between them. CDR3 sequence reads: CASSSLPGDTFHSYEQYF. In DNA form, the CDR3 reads TGTGCCAGCAGCTCCCTCCCAGGCGACACCTTCCATTCCTACGAGCAGTACTTC.

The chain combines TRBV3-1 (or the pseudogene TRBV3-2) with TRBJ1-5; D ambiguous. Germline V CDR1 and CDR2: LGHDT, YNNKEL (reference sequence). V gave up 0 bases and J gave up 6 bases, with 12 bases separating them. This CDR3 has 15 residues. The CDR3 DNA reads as TGTGCCAGCAGCCAAGATCTGGCAGGCGGTCAGCCCCAGCATTTT. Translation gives CASSQDLAGGQPQHF.

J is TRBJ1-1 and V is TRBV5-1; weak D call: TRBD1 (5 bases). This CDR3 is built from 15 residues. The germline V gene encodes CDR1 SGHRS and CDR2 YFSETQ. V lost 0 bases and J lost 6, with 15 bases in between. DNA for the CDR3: TGCGCCAGCAGCTTGGAAGGACGAAAAGGGGCTGAAGCTTTCTTT. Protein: CASSLEGRKGAEAFF.

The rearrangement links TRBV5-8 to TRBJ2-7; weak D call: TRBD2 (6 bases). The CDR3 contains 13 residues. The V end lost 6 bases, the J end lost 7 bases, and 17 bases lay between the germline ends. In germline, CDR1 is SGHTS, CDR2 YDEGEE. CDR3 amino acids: CASTFSGTREQYF. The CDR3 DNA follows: TGTGCCAGCACCTTCTCAGGGACTCGGGAGCAGTACTTC.

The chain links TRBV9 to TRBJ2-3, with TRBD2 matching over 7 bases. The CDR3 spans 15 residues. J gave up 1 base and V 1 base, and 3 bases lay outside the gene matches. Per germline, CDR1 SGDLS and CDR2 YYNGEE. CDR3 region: CASSVSGDRTDTQYF. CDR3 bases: TGTGCCAGCAGCGTAAGCGGGGACCGCACAGATACGCAGTATTTT.

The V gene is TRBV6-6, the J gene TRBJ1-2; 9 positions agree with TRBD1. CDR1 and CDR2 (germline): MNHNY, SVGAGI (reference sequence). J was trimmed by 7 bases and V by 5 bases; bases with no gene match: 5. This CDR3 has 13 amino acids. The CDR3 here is CASSTGTGSGYTF. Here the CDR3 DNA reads TGTGCCAGCAGTACCGGGACAGGGAGTGGCTACACCTTC.

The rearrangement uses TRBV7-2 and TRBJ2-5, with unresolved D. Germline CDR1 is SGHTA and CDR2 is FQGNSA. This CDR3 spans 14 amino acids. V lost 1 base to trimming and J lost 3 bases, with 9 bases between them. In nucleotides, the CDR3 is TGTGCCAGCAGCTTAGTGGGTAGCAAAGAGACCCAGTACTTC. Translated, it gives CASSLVGSKETQYF.

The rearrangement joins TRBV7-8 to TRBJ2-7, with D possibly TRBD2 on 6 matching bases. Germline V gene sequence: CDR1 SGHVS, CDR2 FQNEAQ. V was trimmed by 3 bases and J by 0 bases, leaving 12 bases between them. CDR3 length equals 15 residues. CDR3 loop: CASSFTRDSSYEQYF. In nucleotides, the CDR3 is TGTGCCAGCAGCTTCACCCGGGACTCCTCCTACGAGCAGTACTTC.

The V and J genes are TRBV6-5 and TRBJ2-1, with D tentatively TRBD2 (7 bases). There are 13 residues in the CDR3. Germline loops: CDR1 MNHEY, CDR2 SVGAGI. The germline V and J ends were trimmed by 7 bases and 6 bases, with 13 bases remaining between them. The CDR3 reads CASNGGHRNEQFF. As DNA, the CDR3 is TGTGCCAGCAACGGGGGGCACCGCAATGAGCAGTTCTTC.

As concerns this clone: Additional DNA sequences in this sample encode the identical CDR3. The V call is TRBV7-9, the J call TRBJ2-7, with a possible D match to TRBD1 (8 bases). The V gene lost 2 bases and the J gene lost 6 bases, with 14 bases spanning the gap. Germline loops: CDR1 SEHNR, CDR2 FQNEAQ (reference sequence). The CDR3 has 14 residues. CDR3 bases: TGTGCCAGCAGCTTACTACAGGGGGGGGGCGAGCAGTACTTC. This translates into CASSLLQGGGEQYF.